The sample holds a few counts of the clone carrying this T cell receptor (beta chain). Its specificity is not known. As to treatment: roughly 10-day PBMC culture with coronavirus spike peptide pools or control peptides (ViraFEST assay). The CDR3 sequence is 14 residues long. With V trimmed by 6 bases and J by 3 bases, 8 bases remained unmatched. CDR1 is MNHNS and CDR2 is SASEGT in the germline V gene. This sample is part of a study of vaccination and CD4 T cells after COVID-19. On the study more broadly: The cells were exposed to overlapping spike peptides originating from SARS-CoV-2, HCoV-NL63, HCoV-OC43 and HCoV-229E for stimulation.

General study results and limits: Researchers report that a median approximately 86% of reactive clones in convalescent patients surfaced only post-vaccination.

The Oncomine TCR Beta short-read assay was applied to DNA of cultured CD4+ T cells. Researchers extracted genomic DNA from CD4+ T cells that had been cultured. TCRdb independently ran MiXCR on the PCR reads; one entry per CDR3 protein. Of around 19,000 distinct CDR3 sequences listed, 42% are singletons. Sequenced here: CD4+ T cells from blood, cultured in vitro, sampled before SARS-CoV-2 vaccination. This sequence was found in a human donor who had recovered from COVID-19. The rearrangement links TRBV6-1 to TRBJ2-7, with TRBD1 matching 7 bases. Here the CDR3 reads CASSLNDRVYEQYF. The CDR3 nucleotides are TGTGCCAGCAGCTTAAACGACAGGGTCTACGAGCAGTACTTC.